This T cell receptor beta chain stems from a study of T cells in Graves' hyperthyroidism and ophthalmopathy. Study at large: It was at initial diagnosis, before any treatment, that peripheral blood was collected.

Germline assignment: CDR1 SGHAT and CDR2 FQNNGV. The CDR3 sequence is 19 residues long. With V trimmed by 5 bases and J by 2 bases, 13 bases remained unmatched. As concerns this clonotype: Its antigen remains unidentified.

TCR beta CDR3 sequences were amplified from RNA transcripts. With the HTBI primer set, the TCR CDR3 went through a first round of RT-PCR. A single record per CDR3 protein comes from TCRdb applying MiXCR to the multiplex PCR reads. The sample shows more than 500,000 distinct CDR3 sequences, around 15% of them seen only once. Study observations and caveats: In the analysis, a 13 V-J model separated ophthalmopathy from stable hyperthyroidism. Ophthalmopathy onset followed model prediction by a median about six months.

The receptor was derived from a young woman with Graves' hyperthyroidism. The sequenced material came from blood. This chain joins TRBV11-2 and TRBJ2-2; 11 nucleotides align to TRBD2. The CDR3 sequence is CASSKRRGLAGGNTGELFF. CDR3 bases: TGTGCCAGCAGCAAACGACGGGGCCTAGCGGGGGGTAACACCGGGGAGCTGTTTTTT.